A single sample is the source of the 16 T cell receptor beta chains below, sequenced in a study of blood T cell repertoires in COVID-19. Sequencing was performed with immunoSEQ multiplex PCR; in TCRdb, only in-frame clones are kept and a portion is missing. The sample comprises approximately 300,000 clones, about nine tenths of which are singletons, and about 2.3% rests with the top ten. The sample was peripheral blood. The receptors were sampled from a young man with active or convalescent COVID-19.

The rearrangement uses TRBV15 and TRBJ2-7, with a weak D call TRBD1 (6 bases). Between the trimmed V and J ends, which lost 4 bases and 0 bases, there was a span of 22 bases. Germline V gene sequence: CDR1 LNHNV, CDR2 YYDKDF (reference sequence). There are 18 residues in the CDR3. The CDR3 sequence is CATSTPGQTAKYSYEQYF. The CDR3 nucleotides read TGTGCCACCAGCACCCCAGGACAGACCGCGAAATACTCCTACGAGCAGTACTTC.

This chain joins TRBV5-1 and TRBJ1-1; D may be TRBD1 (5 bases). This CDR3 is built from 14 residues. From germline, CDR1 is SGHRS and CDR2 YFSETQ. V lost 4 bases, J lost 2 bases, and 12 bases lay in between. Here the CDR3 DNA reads TGCGCCAGCAGCCCCGGACAACCCAACACTGAAGCTTTCTTT. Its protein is CASSPGQPNTEAFF.

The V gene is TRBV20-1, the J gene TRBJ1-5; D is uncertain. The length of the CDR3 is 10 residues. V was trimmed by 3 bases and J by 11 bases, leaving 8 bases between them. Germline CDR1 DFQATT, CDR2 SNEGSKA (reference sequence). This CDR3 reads CSASSGSQHF. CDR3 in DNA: TGCAGTGCTAGTTCGGGGTCCCAGCATTTT.

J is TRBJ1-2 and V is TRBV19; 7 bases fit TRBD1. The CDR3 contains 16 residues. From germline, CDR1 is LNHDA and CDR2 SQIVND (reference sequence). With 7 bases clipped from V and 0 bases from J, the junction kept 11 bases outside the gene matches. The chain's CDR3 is CASTRKGARTNYGYTF. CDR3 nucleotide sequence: TGTGCCAGTACCCGAAAGGGGGCGCGGACTAACTATGGCTACACCTTC.

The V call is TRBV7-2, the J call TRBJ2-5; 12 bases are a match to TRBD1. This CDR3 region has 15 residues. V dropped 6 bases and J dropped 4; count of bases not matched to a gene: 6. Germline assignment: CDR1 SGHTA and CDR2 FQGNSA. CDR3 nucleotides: TGTGCCAGCAGAGACCGGGACAGGGGGCTAGAGACCCAGTACTTC. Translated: CASRDRDRGLETQYF. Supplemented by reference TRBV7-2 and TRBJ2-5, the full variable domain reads GAGVSQSPSNKVTEKGKDVELRCDPISGHTALYWYRQSLGQGLEFLIYFQGNSAPDKSGLPSDRFSAERTGGSVSTLTIQRTQQEDSAVYLCASRDRDRGLETQYFGPGTRLLVL.

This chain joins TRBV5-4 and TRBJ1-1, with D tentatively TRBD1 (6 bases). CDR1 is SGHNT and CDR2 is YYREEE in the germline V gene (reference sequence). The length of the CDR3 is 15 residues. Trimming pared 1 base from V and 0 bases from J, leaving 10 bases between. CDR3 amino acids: CASSLIRGMNTEAFF. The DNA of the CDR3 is TGTGCCAGCAGCTTGATAAGGGGGATGAACACTGAAGCTTTCTTT.

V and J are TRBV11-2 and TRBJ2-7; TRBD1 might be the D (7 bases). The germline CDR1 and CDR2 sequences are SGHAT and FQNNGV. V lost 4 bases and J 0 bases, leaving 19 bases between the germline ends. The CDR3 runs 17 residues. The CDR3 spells CASSWGAGGFSSYEQYF. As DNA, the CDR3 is TGTGCCAGCAGCTGGGGGGCAGGGGGGTTCAGCTCCTACGAGCAGTACTTC. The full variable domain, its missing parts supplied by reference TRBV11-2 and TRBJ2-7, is EAGVAQSPRYKIIEKRQSVAFWCNPISGHATLYWYQQILGQGPKLLIQFQNNGVVDDSQLPKDRFSAERLKGVDSTLKIQPAKLEDSAVYLCASSWGAGGFSSYEQYFGPGTRLTVT.

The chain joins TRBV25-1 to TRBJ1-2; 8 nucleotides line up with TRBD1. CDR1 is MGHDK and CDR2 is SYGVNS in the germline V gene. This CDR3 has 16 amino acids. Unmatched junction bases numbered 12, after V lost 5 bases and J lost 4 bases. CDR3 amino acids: CASSWDGDRLSYGYTF. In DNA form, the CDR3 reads TGTGCCAGCAGTTGGGACGGGGACAGGCTTTCCTATGGCTACACCTTC.

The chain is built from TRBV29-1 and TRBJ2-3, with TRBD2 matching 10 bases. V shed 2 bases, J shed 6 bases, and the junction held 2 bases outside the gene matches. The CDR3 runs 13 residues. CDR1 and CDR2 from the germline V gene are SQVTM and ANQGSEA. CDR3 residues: CSVELAGVDTQYF. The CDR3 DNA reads TGCAGCGTTGAACTAGCGGGAGTCGATACGCAGTATTTT.

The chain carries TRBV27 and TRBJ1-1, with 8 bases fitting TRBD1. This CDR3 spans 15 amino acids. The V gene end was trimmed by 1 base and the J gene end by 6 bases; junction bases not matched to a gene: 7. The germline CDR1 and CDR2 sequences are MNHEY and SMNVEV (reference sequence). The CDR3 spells CASSLFGTGGAEAFF. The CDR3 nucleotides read TGTGCCAGCAGTTTATTTGGGACAGGCGGCGCTGAAGCTTTCTTT.

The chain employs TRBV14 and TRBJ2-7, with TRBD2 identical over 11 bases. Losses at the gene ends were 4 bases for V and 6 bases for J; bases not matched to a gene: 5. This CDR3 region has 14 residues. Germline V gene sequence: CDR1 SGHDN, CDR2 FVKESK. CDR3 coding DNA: TGTGCCAGCAGCCCTAGCGGGGGGACGGGCGAGCAGTACTTC. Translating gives CASSPSGGTGEQYF.

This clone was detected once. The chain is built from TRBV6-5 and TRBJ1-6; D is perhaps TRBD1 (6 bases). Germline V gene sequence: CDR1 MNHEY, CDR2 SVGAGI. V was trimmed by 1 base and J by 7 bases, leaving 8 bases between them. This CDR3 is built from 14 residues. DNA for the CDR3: TGTGCCAGCAGTTACTTCACAGGGAATTCACCCCTCCACTTT. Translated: CASSYFTGNSPLHF.

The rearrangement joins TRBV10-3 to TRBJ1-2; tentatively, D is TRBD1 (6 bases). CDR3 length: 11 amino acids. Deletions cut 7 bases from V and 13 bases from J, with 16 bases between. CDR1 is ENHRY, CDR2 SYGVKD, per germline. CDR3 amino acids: CAITLIQGRTF. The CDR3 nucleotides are TGTGCCATCACCCTAATTCAGGGGCGCACCTTC.

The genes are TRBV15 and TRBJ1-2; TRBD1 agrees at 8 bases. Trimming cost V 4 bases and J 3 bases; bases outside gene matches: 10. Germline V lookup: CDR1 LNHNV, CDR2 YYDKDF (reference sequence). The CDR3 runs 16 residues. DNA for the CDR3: TGTGCCACCAGCAATATACCGGGACAGGTTTACTATGGCTACACCTTC. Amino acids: CATSNIPGQVYYGYTF. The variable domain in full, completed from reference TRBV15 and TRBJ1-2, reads DAMVIQNPRYQVTQFGKPVTLSCSQTLNHNVMYWYQQKSSQAPKLLFHYYDKDFNNEADTPDNFQSRRPNTSFCFLDIRSPGLGDTAMYLCATSNIPGQVYYGYTFGSGTRLTVV.

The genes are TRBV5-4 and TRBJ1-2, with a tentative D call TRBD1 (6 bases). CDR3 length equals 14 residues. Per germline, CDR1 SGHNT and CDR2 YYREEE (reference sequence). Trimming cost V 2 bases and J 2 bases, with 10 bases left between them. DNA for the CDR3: TGTGCCAGCAGCTTAGGGGGAATAAACTATGGCTACACCTTC. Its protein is CASSLGGINYGYTF.

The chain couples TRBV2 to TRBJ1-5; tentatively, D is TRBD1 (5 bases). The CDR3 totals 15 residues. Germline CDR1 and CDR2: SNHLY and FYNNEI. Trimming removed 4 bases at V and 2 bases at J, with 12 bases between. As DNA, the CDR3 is TGTGCCAGCAGTGTTCAGGGTTTCGGCAATCAGCCCCAGCATTTT. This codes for CASSVQGFGNQPQHF.